One sample yielded the 12 T cell receptor beta chains listed below, sequenced in a study of T cell responses to AZD1222 COVID-19 vaccine. Assay: immunoSEQ multiplex PCR; the TCRdb copy retains only in-frame clones and omits some. The table includes some 150,000 clones, about 92% detected once. The source was peripheral blood, collected on day 0 of AZD1222 vaccination. These receptors all stem from an adult in good health.

The V gene is TRBV25-1, the J gene TRBJ1-1; no definite D call. The CDR3 extends over 14 amino acids. V was trimmed by 0 bases and J by 4 bases, leaving 9 bases between them. From germline, CDR1 is MGHDK and CDR2 SYGVNS. Here the CDR3 reads CASSEYLSSTEAFF. The CDR3 DNA sequence: TGTGCCAGCAGTGAATATCTCAGCAGCACTGAAGCTTTCTTT.

This rearrangement joins TRBV30 to TRBJ1-1; D gene unclear. Deletions cut 5 bases from V and 3 bases from J, with 7 bases between. The CDR3 has 11 residues. The germline V gene has CDR1 GTSNPN and CDR2 SVGIG (reference sequence). The CDR3 DNA follows: TGTGCCTGGGACGGATACACTGAAGCTTTCTTT. Translation: CAWDGYTEAFF.

V is TRBV4-3 and J is TRBJ1-6; no reliable D call. The CDR3 consists of 13 residues. V dropped 1 base and J dropped 6 bases, with 4 bases sitting between them. The germline gives CDR1 LGHNA, CDR2 YSLEER. Written as DNA, the CDR3 is TGCGCCAGCAGCCAAGCCACTAATTCACCCCTCCACTTT. It yields the protein CASSQATNSPLHF.

The chain uses TRBV13 and TRBJ2-2, with unresolved D. The V end lost 2 bases, the J end lost 6 bases, and 4 bases lay between the germline ends. Germline V gene lookup returns CDR1 PRHDT and CDR2 FYEKMQ (reference sequence). CDR3 size: 12 residues. CDR3 coding DNA: TGTGCCAGCAGCTTAATCCCCGGGGAGCTGTTTTTT. This codes for CASSLIPGELFF.

This chain joins TRBV6-2 or TRBV6-3 and TRBJ1-1, with TRBD1 as a possible D gene (5 bases). The V gene's germline CDR1 is MNHEY and CDR2 SVGEGT. V was cut by 6 bases and J by 1 base, with 9 bases left in between. The CDR3 is 13 residues long. CDR3 region: CASRPTGNTEAFF. CDR3 in DNA: TGTGCCAGCAGACCTACAGGGAACACTGAAGCTTTCTTT.

This clone has a handful of counts. The chain recombines TRBV7-9 with TRBJ1-6, with D hard to call. This CDR3 is built from 11 residues. Germline V gives CDR1 SEHNR, CDR2 FQNEAQ (reference sequence). The V end was cut by 3 bases, the J end by 14 bases, with 8 bases between. The CDR3 sequence: CASSFRGTLHF. CDR3 nucleotides: TGTGCCAGCAGCTTCCGGGGAACCCTCCACTTT.

V is TRBV7-2 and J is TRBJ1-1; D is uncertain. V was cut by 4 bases and J by 5 bases, with 20 bases left in between. Germline values: CDR1 SGHTA, CDR2 FQGNSA. This CDR3 is built from 16 residues. The CDR3 region has the DNA TGTGCCAGCAGCTCCCAGATCGACTCATCAGGAACTGAAGCTTTCTTT. It yields the protein CASSSQIDSSGTEAFF. Full variable domain (remainder filled in from reference TRBV7-2 and TRBJ1-1): GAGVSQSPSNKVTEKGKDVELRCDPISGHTALYWYRQSLGQGLEFLIYFQGNSAPDKSGLPSDRFSAERTGGSVSTLTIQRTQQEDSAVYLCASSSQIDSSGTEAFFGQGTRLTVV.

The J gene is TRBJ1-1, the V gene TRBV2; D ambiguous. This CDR3 is 12 amino acids long. The germline V gene has CDR1 SNHLY and CDR2 FYNNEI. Deletions cut 7 bases from V and 1 base from J, with 7 bases between. CDR3: CASKLRNTEAFF. The CDR3 DNA is TGTGCCAGCAAATTGAGGAACACTGAAGCTTTCTTT.

This chain connects TRBV7-3 to TRBJ2-5; D not resolved. Per the germline V gene, CDR1 is SGHTA and CDR2 is FQGTGA. The CDR3 is 11 amino acids. Trimming left V 5 bases short and J 0 bases short, with 1 base between. CDR3 nucleotides: TGTGCCAGCAGCCACCAAGAGACCCAGTACTTC. Amino acids: CASSHQETQYF. Variable domain in full (rest from reference TRBV7-3 and TRBJ2-5): GAGVSQTPSNKVTEKGKYVELRCDPISGHTALYWYRQSLGQGPEFLIYFQGTGAADDSGLPNDRFFAVRPEGSVSTLKIQRTERGDSAVYLCASSHQETQYFGPGTRLLVL.

This rearrangement joins TRBV18 to TRBJ1-4, with no clear D. Germline CDR1 KGHSH, CDR2 LQKENI. The germline V and J ends were trimmed by 3 bases and 5 bases, with 7 bases remaining between them. CDR3 length: 13 residues. As DNA, the CDR3 is TGTGCCAGCTCACCCGTAGAAAATGAAAAACTGTTTTTT. Protein: CASSPVENEKLFF.

The chain recombines TRBV6-2 or TRBV6-3 with TRBJ2-7; 8 nucleotides line up with TRBD2. V shed 6 bases and J 6 bases; nucleotides not matched to a gene: 10. The CDR3 is 14 residues long. Germline assignment: CDR1 MNHEY and CDR2 SVGEGT. The CDR3 reads CASSPPGTRGEQYF. As DNA, the CDR3 is TGTGCCAGCAGCCCTCCCGGGACTAGAGGCGAGCAGTACTTC.

A single count supports this clone. In DNA form, the CDR3 reads TGTGCCAGCAGCTATGCGAAGAGTAATGAGCAGTTCTTC. Translating it yields CASSYAKSNEQFF. The chain combines TRBV12-3 or TRBV12-4 with TRBJ2-1, with unresolved D. CDR3 length equals 13 residues. V lost 6 bases and J 7 bases, leaving 13 bases between the germline ends.